This TCR beta chain was captured in a study of T-cell memory formation after mild COVID-19. The CDR3 has 12 residues. V was trimmed by 6 bases and J by 0 bases, leaving 3 bases between them. This clonotype was found many times. TCRdb processed the 5' RACE reads anew with MiXCR; each CDR3 protein has one entry. The data show nearly 350,000 distinct CDR3 sequences, over 10% seen once. This receptor was identified in a man aged 18 to 30 who had mild COVID-19 (a few samples of this study predate the infection). Cell type and time point are not known. The specimen sequenced was PBMCs or a T cell subset sorted from them (not recorded which). This chain joins TRBV12-3 or TRBV12-4 and TRBJ1-5; D call uncertain. Written as DNA, the CDR3 is TGTGCCAGCAGCAATAGCAATCAGCCCCAGCATTTT. Amino acid sequence: CASSNSNQPQHF.